Following are 18 T cell receptor beta chains from one sample sequenced in a study of technical replicates of blood from a handful of donors. Here immunoSEQ multiplex PCR was the method, and the copy in TCRdb shows in-frame clones only, minus some. This table holds just under 45,000 clones, around 97% found once. The sample consisted of T cells isolated from PBMCs. Receptors were obtained from a human donor in good health.

The rearrangement joins TRBV9 to TRBJ2-3, with D perhaps TRBD2 (6 bases). The CDR3 covers 15 residues. Trimming pared 4 bases from V and 3 bases from J, leaving 15 bases between. Germline CDR1 SGDLS, CDR2 YYNGEE. CDR3 sequence (DNA): TGTGCCAGCAGCTTTATACTAGGGAGGACAGATACGCAGTATTTT. Amino acids: CASSFILGRTDTQYF.

The genes are TRBV6-5 and TRBJ2-1; D is undetermined. Trimming removed 1 base at V and 0 bases at J, with 4 bases between. CDR3 size: 14 residues. The germline gives CDR1 MNHEY, CDR2 SVGAGI. The CDR3 loop is CASSYYGSYNEQFF. The CDR3 DNA sequence: TGTGCCAGCAGTTACTACGGCTCCTACAATGAGCAGTTCTTC.

The chain couples TRBV6-1 to TRBJ2-7; TRBD1 aligns across 7 bases. The trim removed 8 bases at V and 3 bases at J, leaving 10 bases unmatched. CDR3 length: 14 residues. From germline, CDR1 is MNHNS and CDR2 SASEGT. The CDR3 DNA reads TGTGCCAGCCTTCACGGGACAGACAACTACGAGCAGTACTTC. Its translation is CASLHGTDNYEQYF.

This chain connects TRBV6-6 to TRBJ2-1; D is undetermined. This CDR3 has 12 amino acids. The V and J ends lost 3 bases and 8 bases respectively, with 8 bases between them. CDR1 and CDR2 (germline): MNHNY, SVGAGI (reference sequence). The CDR3 DNA follows: TGTGCCAGCAGTTATATTTACTATGAGCAGTTCTTC. Its translation: CASSYIYYEQFF.

As to this clone: The junction and the germline gene differ at one end; a read error may be behind it. The chain couples TRBV7-6 to TRBJ2-7; 14 positions agree with TRBD2. This CDR3 is 15 amino acids long. In germline, CDR1 is SGHVS, CDR2 FNYEAQ. CDR3 protein: CASSLEEGLAGVFSF. The CDR3 region has the DNA TGTGCCAGCAGCTTAGAGGAGGGACTAGCGGGAGTCTTCAGCTTC.

This chain uses TRBV28 with TRBJ2-7; 10 nucleotides agree with TRBD2. The V segment lost 7 bases and the J segment 12 bases; nucleotides outside the gene matches: 12. Germline V CDR1 and CDR2: MDHEN, SYDVKM. The CDR3 extends over 13 amino acids. The CDR3 loop is CASTGDPEREGYF. DNA for the CDR3: TGTGCCAGCACCGGAGACCCCGAGCGGGAGGGGTACTTC.

The rearrangement uses TRBV6-1 and TRBJ2-7, with TRBD1 matching 7 bases. The CDR3 loop spans 14 amino acids. Losses at the gene ends were 5 bases for V and 7 bases for J; bases not matched to a gene: 11. Looked up from germline, CDR1 is MNHNS and CDR2 is SASEGT. The CDR3 bases are TGTGCCAGCAGTAATAGAGGGACAGCGCGGGAGCAGTACTTC. As protein: CASSNRGTAREQYF.

The V call is TRBV5-1, the J call TRBJ2-5, with 8 bases that match TRBD1. Germline CDR1 SGHRS, CDR2 YFSETQ. Trimming at V came to 4 bases and at J to 4 bases, leaving 9 bases not matched to a gene. CDR3 length: 15 amino acids. The CDR3 nucleotides read TGCGCCAGCAGCGCCCGACAGGGGTTGACAGAGACCCAGTACTTC. As protein: CASSARQGLTETQYF. The variable domain in full, with the rest retrieved from reference TRBV5-1 and TRBJ2-5, is KAGVTQTPRYLIKTRGQQVTLSCSPISGHRSVSWYQQTPGQGLQFLFEYFSETQRNKGNFPGRFSGRQFSNSRSEMNVSTLELGDSALYLCASSARQGLTETQYFGPGTRLLVL.

This sequence joins TRBV29-1 and TRBJ1-1; maybe TRBD1 (5 bases). Between the trimmed V and J ends, which lost 5 bases and 6 bases, there was a span of 16 bases. CDR3 length equals 13 residues. The germline gives CDR1 SQVTM, CDR2 ANQGSEA. Here the CDR3 reads CSVLVDWGAEAFF. Written as DNA, the CDR3 is TGCAGCGTTTTAGTCGACTGGGGGGCTGAAGCTTTCTTT.

This chain joins TRBV30 and TRBJ1-1; 8 nucleotides align to TRBD1. The CDR3 length is 15 residues. The germline V gene has CDR1 GTSNPN and CDR2 SVGIG (reference sequence). Unmatched junction bases numbered 9, after V lost 3 bases and J lost 3 bases. The CDR3 bases are TGTGCCTGGAGCCGTCTCTCCAGGGGGCACACTGAAGCTTTCTTT. Encoded protein: CAWSRLSRGHTEAFF.

V is TRBV30 and J is TRBJ1-1; D is unresolved. The CDR3 loop spans 14 amino acids. Germline V gene sequence: CDR1 GTSNPN, CDR2 SVGIG (reference sequence). V dropped 2 bases and J dropped 0 bases, with 10 bases sitting between them. This CDR3 is CAWSPFPVNTEAFF. In DNA, the CDR3 is TGTGCCTGGAGTCCCTTCCCGGTGAACACTGAAGCTTTCTTT.

The V and J genes are TRBV6-5 and TRBJ2-3; 11 bases match TRBD2. With V trimmed by 0 bases and J by 6 bases, 5 bases remained unmatched. The germline CDR1 and CDR2 sequences are MNHEY and SVGAGI. CDR3 length equals 16 residues. In nucleotides, the CDR3 is TGTGCCAGCAGTTACTCGAGGACTAGCGGGTCGGATACGCAGTATTTT. Residues: CASSYSRTSGSDTQYF.

The chain's CDR3 is CASSDLAESYNEQFF. The CDR3 coding sequence is TGTGCCAGCAGTGATCTAGCGGAGTCCTACAATGAGCAGTTCTTC. The V and J genes are TRBV25-1 and TRBJ2-1; 7 nucleotides line up with TRBD2. The CDR3 has 15 amino acids. Germline loops: CDR1 MGHDK, CDR2 SYGVNS. The V segment lost 3 bases and the J segment 1 base; nucleotides outside the gene matches: 3.

V usage is TRBV30 and J usage is TRBJ2-3; D ambiguous. The CDR3 length is 13 residues. V dropped 8 bases and J dropped 3 bases, with 15 bases sitting between them. Germline CDR1 GTSNPN, CDR2 SVGIG (reference sequence). For the CDR3, the DNA is TGTGCCGGTAACCTGGAGAGGACAGATACGCAGTATTTT. It encodes CAGNLERTDTQYF.

The chain uses TRBV7-9 and TRBJ2-7, with D hard to call. CDR3 size: 12 residues. V was pared by 3 bases and J by 2 bases, with 5 bases between. In germline, CDR1 is SEHNR, CDR2 FQNEAQ (reference sequence). CDR3 DNA sequence: TGTGCCAGCAGCTTTCTTCCCTACGAGCAGTACTTC. It codes for CASSFLPYEQYF.

The V and J genes are TRBV14 and TRBJ2-7; D is undetermined. Per the germline V gene, CDR1 is SGHDN and CDR2 is FVKESK. The CDR3 is made up of 13 amino acids. V dropped 4 bases and J dropped 0 bases, with 7 bases sitting between them. The CDR3 DNA sequence: TGTGCCAGCAGCCTCTTCCTCTCCTACGAGCAGTACTTC. Amino acid sequence: CASSLFLSYEQYF.

J is TRBJ1-1 and V is TRBV10-3, with a weak D call TRBD1 (5 bases). V was pared by 10 bases and J by 1 base, with 10 bases between. Germline V gene data show CDR1 as ENHRY and CDR2 as SYGVKD. The CDR3 is 12 amino acids. The CDR3 loop reads CATDTGNTEAFF. DNA of the CDR3: TGTGCCACCGATACAGGGAACACTGAAGCTTTCTTT.

Written as DNA, the CDR3 is TGTGCCAGCAGGAATCCGGTTAACGGAGCTTTCTTT. Protein: CASRNPVNGAFF. The V call is TRBV13, the J call TRBJ1-1; D uncertain. The germline V gene encodes CDR1 PRHDT and CDR2 FYEKMQ (reference sequence). V was pared by 6 bases and J by 10 bases, with 15 bases between. The CDR3 spans 12 residues.